Detailed here is one T cell receptor beta chain. Looked up from germline, CDR1 is MGHRA and CDR2 is YSYEKL. The CDR3 totals 16 residues. V trimming: 3 bases; J trimming: 4 bases; junction bases outside the gene matches: 8. The data belong to a study of blood T cell repertoires in COVID-19. The overall study: T cells, B-cell-depleted T cells, or PBMCs supplied cDNA or gDNA.

Individuals aged roughly 18 to 95 years were recruited from about two dozen US areas. Cohort 3 recovered donors had two negative PCRs, clearance, or symptom resolution. Original methodology: Using reference gene primer amplification, nucleated cell counts were estimated. Profiling relied on immunoSEQ multiplex PCR, and the TCRdb table lists in-frame clones only, not all of them. V and J calls and clone size come straight from that table; D and trimming were deduced from the DNA. Here the sample spans about 320,000 clones, 70% to 90% being singletons. The clonotype was recovered from a woman under 40 who had recovered from COVID-19. The V gene is TRBV4-1, the J gene TRBJ2-1; 8 bases align to TRBD2. Sequencing was done on a sample of PBMCs or T cells enriched from blood (not recorded which). This chain's CDR3 is CASSQVTGGPYNEQFF. The CDR3 coding sequence is TGCGCCAGCAGCCAGGTCACGGGGGGGCCATACAATGAGCAGTTCTTC.